Listed here is a single T cell receptor (beta chain). The data derive from a study of blood T cell repertoires in COVID-19. Sequencing used immunoSEQ multiplex PCR; TCRdb keeps in-frame clones, though not all of them. The sample carries just over 70,000 clones, roughly 80% recorded once. The V gene's germline CDR1 is ENHRY and CDR2 SYGVKD. The CDR3 covers 13 residues. J gave up 6 bases and V 7 bases, and 9 bases lay outside the gene matches. Sample: peripheral blood. The sequence was obtained from a man aged 65-85 years who had recovered from COVID-19. The rearrangement joins TRBV10-3 to TRBJ2-7, with 7 bases fitting TRBD1. The CDR3 nucleotides read TGTGCCATCAATACAGGGGAATTAGGCGAGCAGTACTTC. Translation: CAINTGELGEQYF.